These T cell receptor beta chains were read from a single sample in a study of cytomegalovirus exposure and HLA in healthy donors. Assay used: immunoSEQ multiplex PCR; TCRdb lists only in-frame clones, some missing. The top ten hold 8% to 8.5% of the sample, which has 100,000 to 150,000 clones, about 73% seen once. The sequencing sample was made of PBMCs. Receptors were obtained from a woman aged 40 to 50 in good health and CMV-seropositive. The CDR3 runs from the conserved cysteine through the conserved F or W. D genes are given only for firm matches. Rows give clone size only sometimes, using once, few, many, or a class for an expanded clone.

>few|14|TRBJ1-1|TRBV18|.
TGTGCCAGCTCACCACCACATAGGGGCACTGAAGCTTTCTTT
CASSPPHRGTEAFF
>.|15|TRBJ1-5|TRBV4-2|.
TGTGCCAGCAGCCAAGAACCCGGGGGGGCTCAGCCCCAGCATTTT
CASSQEPGGAQPQHF
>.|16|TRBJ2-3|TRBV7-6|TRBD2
TGTGCCAGCAGCCCCCCTAGCGGGGGGACCTCAGATACGCAGTATTTT
CASSPPSGGTSDTQYF
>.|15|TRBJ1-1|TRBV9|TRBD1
TGTGCCAGCAGCGTAGCGGGACAGGTGAACACTGAAGCTTTCTTT
CASSVAGQVNTEAFF
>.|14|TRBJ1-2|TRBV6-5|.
TGTGCCAGCAGGGGCTACAGGGCATTAAGTGGCTACACCTTC
CASRGYRALSGYTF
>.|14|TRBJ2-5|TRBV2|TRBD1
TGTGCCAGCAGGCGGACAGGGGGGTCAGAGACCCAGTACTTC
CASRRTGGSETQYF
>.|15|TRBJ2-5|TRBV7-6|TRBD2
TGTGCCAGCAGCTTATCGACAGCGGGGGTAGAGACCCAGTACTTC
CASSLSTAGVETQYF
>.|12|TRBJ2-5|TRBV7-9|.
TGTGCCAGCAGAGACTTGCAAGAGACCCAGTACTTC
CASRDLQETQYF
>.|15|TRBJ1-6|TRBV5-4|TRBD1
TGTGCCAGCAGTACACCACGACAGGGGACTTCACCCCTCCACTTT
CASSTPRQGTSPLHF
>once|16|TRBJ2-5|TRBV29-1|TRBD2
TGCAGCGTTGAAAGGCGGGGGGGCGATCCCCAAGAGACCCAGTACTTC
CSVERRGGDPQETQYF
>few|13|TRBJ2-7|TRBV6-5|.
TGTGCCAGCAGTTGGGGGCCGGGGGGCGAGCAGTACTTC
CASSWGPGGEQYF
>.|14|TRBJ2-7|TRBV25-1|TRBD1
TGTGCCAGCAGCGACGGGACAGAACCCTACGAGCAGTACTTC
CASSDGTEPYEQYF
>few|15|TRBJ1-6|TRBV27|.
TGTGCCAGCAGTTTACGGGGAACCGGGAATTCACCCCTCCACTTT
CASSLRGTGNSPLHF
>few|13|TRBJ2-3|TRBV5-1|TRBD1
TGCGCCAGCAGCAATCAGGGGGCAGATACGCAGTATTTT
CASSNQGADTQYF
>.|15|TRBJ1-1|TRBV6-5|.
TGTGCCAGCAGTTACTGGGGCAGTGAGAACACTGAAGCTTTCTTT
CASSYWGSENTEAFF
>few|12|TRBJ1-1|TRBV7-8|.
TGTGCCAGCGAAAGAGGGCAGGGGTTAGCTTTCTTT
CASERGQGLAFF
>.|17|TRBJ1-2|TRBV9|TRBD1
TGTGCCAGCAGTGCTATGGGACAGGGGCGCTTTAACTATGGCTACACCTTC
CASSAMGQGRFNYGYTF
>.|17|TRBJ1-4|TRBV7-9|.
TGTGCCAGCACCCTAGCGTCGAGACAGATCGCGAATGAAAAACTGTTTTTT
CASTLASRQIANEKLFF
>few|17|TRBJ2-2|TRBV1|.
TGCACCAGCAGCCAAGATCAAGGGGACAGGGGTCCCGGGGAGCTGTTTTTT
CTSSQDQGDRGPGELFF
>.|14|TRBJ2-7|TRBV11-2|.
TGTGCCAGCAGCTTTGGTCCTAGCTCCTACGAGCAGTACTTC
CASSFGPSSYEQYF
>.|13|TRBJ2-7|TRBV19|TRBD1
TGTGCCAGTAGTACCGGACAGGGTCACGAGCAGTACTTC
CASSTGQGHEQYF
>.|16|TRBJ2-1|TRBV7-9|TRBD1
TGTGCCAGCAGCCCGCGGACAGGGGCTCCCTACAATGAGCAGTTCTTC
CASSPRTGAPYNEQFF
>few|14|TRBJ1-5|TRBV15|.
TGTGCCACCAGCAGAGCGGGGGGCGGTCAGCCCCAGCATTTT
CATSRAGGGQPQHF
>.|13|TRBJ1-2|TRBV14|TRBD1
TGTGCCAGCAGCTCCGGGACAGGGAGTGGCTACACCTTC
CASSSGTGSGYTF
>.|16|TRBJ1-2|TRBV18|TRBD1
TGTGCCAGCTCACAAGGACAGGGCACTTCCAACTATGGCTACACCTTC
CASSQGQGTSNYGYTF
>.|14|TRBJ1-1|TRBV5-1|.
TGCGCCAGCAGCTTGGGGGGGGGTTCCACTGAAGCTTTCTTT
CASSLGGGSTEAFF
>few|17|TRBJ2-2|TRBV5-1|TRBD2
TGCGCCAGCAGCTTGGCAGTGGTAGCGGGGTATACCGGGGAGCTGTTTTTT
CASSLAVVAGYTGELFF
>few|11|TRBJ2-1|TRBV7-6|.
TGTGCCAGCAGCTTAGCCGATGAGCAGTTCTTC
CASSLADEQFF
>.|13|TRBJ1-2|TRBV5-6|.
TGTGCCAGCAGCTTGGCCTCAGGGGACGGCTACACCTTC
CASSLASGDGYTF
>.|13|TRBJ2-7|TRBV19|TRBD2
TGTGCCAGTAGCCCTAGCGGGTGGAACGAGCAGTACTTC
CASSPSGWNEQYF
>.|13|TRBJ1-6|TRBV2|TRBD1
TGTGCCAGCAGACCGGGACAGAATTCACCCCTCCACTTT
CASRPGQNSPLHF
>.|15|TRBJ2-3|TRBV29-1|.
TGCAGCGTCTCTTTTGGAGCGGCTAGCACAGATACGCAGTATTTT
CSVSFGAASTDTQYF
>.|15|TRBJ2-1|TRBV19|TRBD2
TGTGCCAGTAGTATCACGAGCGGGGGTAGGCATGAGCAGTTCTTC
CASSITSGGRHEQFF
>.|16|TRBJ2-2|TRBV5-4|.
TGTGCCAGCAGCCCAGGGTCACCATCCTCCCTGAGGGAGCTGTTTTTT
CASSPGSPSSLRELFF
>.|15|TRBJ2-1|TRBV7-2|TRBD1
TGTGCCAGCACCGACAGGGCCAGCTCCTACAATGAGCAGTTCTTC
CASTDRASSYNEQFF
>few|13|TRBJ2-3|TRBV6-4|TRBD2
TGTGCCAGCAGTGACCCACTAGCGGGGACGCAGTATTTT
CASSDPLAGTQYF
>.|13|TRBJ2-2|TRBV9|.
TGTGCCAGCAGCCAGGGAAACACCGGGGAGCTGTTTTTT
CASSQGNTGELFF
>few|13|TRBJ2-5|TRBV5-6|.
TGTGCCAGCAGCTTGGTACAGCAAGAGACCCAGTACTTC
CASSLVQQETQYF
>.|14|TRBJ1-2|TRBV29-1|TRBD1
TGCAGCGTATCCGGTTTAAGGGACAGCTCAGGGTACACCTTC
CSVSGLRDSSGYTF
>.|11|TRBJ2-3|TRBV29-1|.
TGCAGCGTGAGAAGCACAGATACGCAGTATTTT
CSVRSTDTQYF
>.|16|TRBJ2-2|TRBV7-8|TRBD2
TGTGCCAGCAGCTCCCACCTCCGGACTAGCGGGGGGGAGCTGTTTTTT
CASSSHLRTSGGELFF
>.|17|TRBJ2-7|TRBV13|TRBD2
TGTGCCAGCAGCTTAGCGTCGACTAGCGGGGCATCCTACGAGCAGTACTTC
CASSLASTSGASYEQYF
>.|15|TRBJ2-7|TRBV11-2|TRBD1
TGTGCCAGCAGAGGTCCGACAGGGGCGCCATACGAGCAGTACTTC
CASRGPTGAPYEQYF
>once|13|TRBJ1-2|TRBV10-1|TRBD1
TGCGCCAGCAGGCCCCGGGACAGGGGTGGCTACACCTTC
CASRPRDRGGYTF
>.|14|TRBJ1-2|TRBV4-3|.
TGCGCCAGCAGCCAAGAGCCGGGTTACTATGGCTACACCTTC
CASSQEPGYYGYTF
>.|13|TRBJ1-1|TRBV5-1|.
TGCGCCAGCGGCCTGACAGGGAACACTGAAGCTTTCTTT
CASGLTGNTEAFF
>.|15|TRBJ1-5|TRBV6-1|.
TGTGCCAGCAGTGATTCGGTATTAGGCAATCAGCCCCAGCATTTT
CASSDSVLGNQPQHF
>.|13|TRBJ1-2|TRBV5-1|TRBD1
TGCGCCAGCAGCTTGGAGAGGGGGCTTGGCTACACCTTC
CASSLERGLGYTF
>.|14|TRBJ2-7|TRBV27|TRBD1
TGTGCCAGCAGTTTAAGGGGACAGGGTGCCGAGCAGTACTTC
CASSLRGQGAEQYF
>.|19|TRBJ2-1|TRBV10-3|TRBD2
TGTGCCATCAGTCAATCTAGCGGGGGGACCTTCAGCTCCTACAATGAGCAGTTCTTC
CAISQSSGGTFSSYNEQFF
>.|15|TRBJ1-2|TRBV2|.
TGTGCCAGCAGTGACTCGGCGAAGGGGTTTAATGGCTACACCTTC
CASSDSAKGFNGYTF